The 19 T cell receptor beta chains below were found in one sample sequenced in a study of T cell responses to AZD1222 COVID-19 vaccine. Sequenced by immunoSEQ multiplex PCR; TCRdb stores in-frame clones only, minus some. The data show 95,000 to 130,000 clones, around 92% seen once. The sequencing here drew on peripheral blood, taken on day 0 of AZD1222 vaccination. Every receptor here comes from an adult in good health.

V gene TRBV18 combines with J gene TRBJ2-3; D remains unclear. Per germline, CDR1 KGHSH and CDR2 LQKENI. The CDR3 is 14 residues long. V lost 2 bases and J 5 bases, leaving 11 bases between the germline ends. The chain's CDR3 is CASSPLAVGDTQYF. For the CDR3, the DNA is TGTGCCAGCTCACCATTGGCAGTGGGAGATACGCAGTATTTT.

The V and J genes are TRBV5-1 and TRBJ2-5; 10 bases line up with TRBD2. Per the germline V gene, CDR1 is SGHRS and CDR2 is YFSETQ. This CDR3 spans 15 amino acids. V shed 3 bases and J 2 bases; nucleotides not matched to a gene: 4. The CDR3 protein is CASSSLAGVQETQYF. In DNA, the CDR3 is TGCGCCAGCAGCTCCCTAGCGGGAGTTCAAGAGACCCAGTACTTC.

The chain uses TRBV4-1 and TRBJ2-1; 9 bases match TRBD1. The CDR3 contains 15 residues. Germline lookup yields CDR1 MGHRA and CDR2 YSYEKL. J gave up 14 bases and V 3 bases, and 14 bases lay outside the gene matches. In DNA form, the CDR3 reads TGCGCCAGCAGCCACGGGACAGGGACTAATAATAGGGAGTTCTTC. This encodes CASSHGTGTNNREFF.

The chain combines TRBV4-1 with TRBJ2-5; D call uncertain. The CDR3 length is 14 residues. The germline V gene encodes CDR1 MGHRA and CDR2 YSYEKL. Trimming stripped 1 base from V and 2 bases from J, with 8 bases between. The CDR3 spells CASSQVARQETQYF. In DNA form, the CDR3 reads TGCGCCAGCAGCCAAGTGGCAAGACAAGAGACCCAGTACTTC.

This chain links TRBV6-1 with TRBJ2-2; TRBD2 matches at 11 bases. The CDR3 length is 17 residues. The germline V gene encodes CDR1 MNHNS and CDR2 SASEGT. Trimming at V came to 1 base and at J to 6 bases, leaving 7 bases not matched to a gene. The DNA for the CDR3 is TGTGCCAGCAGTGAAGGACTAGCGGGATCCACGCCCGGGGAGCTGTTTTTT. It specifies CASSEGLAGSTPGELFF.

J is TRBJ2-1 and V is TRBV10-2; 8 nucleotides align to TRBD2. Germline-derived CDR1 and CDR2 are WSHSY and SAAADI. The junction had 6 bases not matched to a gene; V was cut back by 3 bases and J by 5 bases. The CDR3 covers 15 residues. CDR3 protein: CASSEALAGNNEQFF. The CDR3 DNA is TGCGCCAGCAGTGAAGCGCTAGCGGGTAACAATGAGCAGTTCTTC.

The V and J genes are TRBV20-1 and TRBJ1-5; D unclear. V lost 3 bases, J lost 0 bases, and 12 bases lay in between. CDR1 is DFQATT, CDR2 SNEGSKA, per germline (reference sequence). The CDR3 is made up of 15 amino acids. CDR3 in amino acids: CSASHWSGSNQPQHF. CDR3 DNA sequence: TGCAGTGCTAGTCATTGGTCGGGTAGCAATCAGCCCCAGCATTTT.

The chain is built from TRBV19 and TRBJ1-5; perhaps TRBD1 as D (6 bases). This CDR3 comprises 19 residues. The germline V and J ends were trimmed by 8 bases and 0 bases, with 26 bases remaining between them. Germline V gene sequence: CDR1 LNHDA, CDR2 SQIVND (reference sequence). CDR3 protein: CASLNLYGEGDYSNQPQHF. DNA of the CDR3: TGTGCCAGTCTCAACCTCTACGGGGAGGGGGATTATAGCAATCAGCCCCAGCATTTT. Using reference TRBV19 and TRBJ1-5 for the parts outside the CDR3, the full variable domain is DGGITQSPKYLFRKEGQNVTLSCEQNLNHDAMYWYRQDPGQGLRLIYYSQIVNDFQKGDIAEGYSVSREKKESFPLTVTSAQKNPTAFYLCASLNLYGEGDYSNQPQHFGDGTRLSIL.

The V and J genes are TRBV5-1 and TRBJ2-2; 11 bases line up with TRBD1. Losses at the gene ends were 2 bases for V and 4 bases for J; bases not matched to a gene: 7. Germline V gene data show CDR1 as SGHRS and CDR2 as YFSETQ. This CDR3 contains 17 residues. CDR3 DNA sequence: TGCGCCAGCAGCTTTGACCCGGGACAGGGGGGCACCGGGGAGCTGTTTTTT. Protein product: CASSFDPGQGGTGELFF.

J is TRBJ1-5 and V is TRBV21-1. TRBV21-1 is a pseudogene segment. The CDR3 loop spans 15 amino acids. CDR3 in amino acids: CASSLGTPDNQPQHF. CDR3 coding DNA: TGTGCCAGCAGCTTGGGGACTCCGGACAATCAGCCCCAGCATTTT.

This clone was seen only once. The chain employs TRBV19 and TRBJ1-5; TRBD1 is a possible D gene (5 bases). This CDR3 is 14 amino acids long. Trimming shortened V by 1 base and J by 7 bases, and 11 bases separated the two germline ends. Germline CDR1 and CDR2: LNHDA and SQIVND (reference sequence). The CDR3 nucleotides are TGTGCCAGTAGTATAGTCCTCGAGGGGCAGCCCCAGCATTTT. This gives the protein CASSIVLEGQPQHF.

The chain joins TRBV28 to TRBJ1-5; 7 nucleotides align to TRBD1. This CDR3 has 20 residues. CDR1 is MDHEN and CDR2 is SYDVKM in the germline V gene. The ends lost 1 base at V and 1 base at J; junction bases unmatched: 16. This CDR3 reads CASSLSESRGVARSNQPQHF. CDR3 nucleotides: TGTGCCAGCAGTTTATCCGAAAGCAGGGGGGTGGCTAGGAGCAATCAGCCCCAGCATTTT.

The J gene is TRBJ1-2, the V gene TRBV27; D unresolved. This CDR3 comprises 13 residues. CDR1 is MNHEY and CDR2 is SMNVEV in the germline V gene (reference sequence). The V and J ends lost 2 bases and 3 bases respectively, with 7 bases between them. The CDR3 is CASSLGRHYGYTF. CDR3 nucleotide sequence: TGTGCCAGCAGTTTAGGGCGCCACTATGGCTACACCTTC.

Only one count was recorded for this clone. The chain has TRBV27 and TRBJ1-5; D is uncertain. Trimming stripped 2 bases from V and 1 base from J, with 6 bases between. The CDR3 length is 14 residues. The V gene's germline CDR1 is MNHEY and CDR2 SMNVEV (reference sequence). The CDR3 DNA reads as TGTGCCAGCAGTTTAGACGGGAGCAATCAGCCCCAGCATTTT. As protein: CASSLDGSNQPQHF.

The V gene is TRBV11-2, the J gene TRBJ2-1; 10 bases fit TRBD2. Germline V gene sequence: CDR1 SGHAT, CDR2 FQNNGV. J lost 7 bases, V lost 5 bases, and 20 bases had no gene match. The CDR3 covers 19 residues. The CDR3 nucleotides are TGTGCCAGCAGCCTCTCGGAACTAGCGGGAATAATGGAAGGTAATGAGCAGTTCTTC. Translated: CASSLSELAGIMEGNEQFF.

The gene calls are TRBV28 and TRBJ1-2, with no clear D. V gave up 6 bases and J gave up 6 bases, with 14 bases separating them. The CDR3 loop spans 13 amino acids. Germline lookup yields CDR1 MDHEN and CDR2 SYDVKM. The CDR3 protein is CASSATSLDGYTF. For the CDR3, the DNA is TGTGCCAGCAGCGCAACTTCGCTGGATGGCTACACCTTC.

This rearrangement joins TRBV13 to TRBJ2-6; D may be TRBD1 or TRBD2 (6 bases each). Trimming shortened V by 4 bases and J by 1 base, and 8 bases separated the two germline ends. The CDR3 has 15 residues. CDR1 PRHDT and CDR2 FYEKMQ come from the germline V gene (reference sequence). The CDR3: CASSWRGSGANVLTF. Written as DNA, the CDR3 is TGTGCCAGCAGCTGGAGGGGGTCTGGGGCCAACGTCCTGACTTTC. The full variable domain, completed using reference TRBV13 and TRBJ2-6, is AAGVIQSPRHLIKEKRETATLKCYPIPRHDTVYWYQQGPGQDPQFLISFYEKMQSDKGSIPDRFSAQQFSDYHSELNMSSLELGDSALYFCASSWRGSGANVLTFGAGSRLTVL.

V gene TRBV29-1 combines with J gene TRBJ1-1; D possibly corresponds to TRBD1 (5 bases). The germline V and J ends were trimmed by 7 bases and 4 bases, with 16 bases remaining between them. Per the germline V gene, CDR1 is SQVTM and CDR2 is ANQGSEA. This CDR3 has 13 amino acids. CDR3 amino acids: CSATQVGGTEAFF. CDR3 nucleotides: TGCAGCGCCACCCAAGTCGGGGGCACTGAAGCTTTCTTT.

J is TRBJ2-5 and V is TRBV5-1; D perhaps matches TRBD1 (5 bases). V was pared by 4 bases and J by 7 bases, with 14 bases between. CDR1 and CDR2 from the germline V gene are SGHRS and YFSETQ. This CDR3 spans 13 amino acids. CDR3 residues: CASSPAPQGTQYF. CDR3 DNA: TGCGCCAGCAGCCCAGCACCTCAGGGGACCCAGTACTTC.